The 16 T cell receptor beta chains given below trace back to one sample, sequenced in a study of shared clonotypes between healthy human individuals (dated by TCRdb to about 2020). Libraries were constructed by the immunoSEQ multiplex PCR assay. As stored in TCRdb, this immuneACCESS dataset retains in-frame rearrangements with V and J assigned. A fraction of the clones does not appear; measured against another copy, unresolved V genes explain less than half of the discrepancy, and the remainder lacks a known reason. Across this sample there are about 480,000 clones, with 60% to 85% seen only once. Around 13% of the sample is held by the ten biggest clonotypes. The source material was PBMCs. These receptors originate from a woman aged 40-49 years in good health. Some clones in this sample may be carry-over from other donors' samples.

This clone was seen only once. The chain joins TRBV10-2 to TRBJ2-5, with D tentatively TRBD1 or TRBD2 (5 bases each). CDR3 size: 12 residues. V lost 10 bases and J lost 7, with 16 bases in between. CDR1 WSHSY and CDR2 SAAADI come from the germline V gene. Here the CDR3 reads CATGLPGRTQYF. In DNA, the CDR3 is TGCGCCACTGGACTCCCGGGGCGGACCCAGTACTTC.

The CDR3 loop is CASSYADETQYF. The CDR3 nucleotides read TGCGCCAGCAGCTACGCCGACGAGACCCAGTACTTC. J is TRBJ2-5 and V is TRBV5-1; D gene unclear. Trimming left V 3 bases short and J 5 bases short, with 8 bases between. The length of the CDR3 is 12 residues. Germline CDR1 is SGHRS and CDR2 is YFSETQ.

V gene TRBV5-1 combines with J gene TRBJ2-7, with 8 nucleotides matching TRBD1. The trim removed 7 bases at V and 7 bases at J, leaving 10 bases unmatched. CDR3 length: 13 amino acids. The germline gives CDR1 SGHRS, CDR2 YFSETQ. The CDR3 protein is CASRSTGVEEQYF. In nucleotides, the CDR3 is TGCGCCAGCCGATCGACAGGGGTGGAAGAGCAGTACTTC.

The V gene is TRBV7-9, the J gene TRBJ1-2, with unresolved D. CDR1 and CDR2 (germline): SEHNR, FQNEAQ (reference sequence). This CDR3 spans 12 amino acids. With 3 bases removed from V and 2 bases from J, the gap between germline ends came to 4 bases. CDR3 nucleotides: TGTGCCAGCAGCTTTGACAACTATGGCTACACCTTC. This sequence encodes CASSFDNYGYTF.

The chain uses TRBV30 and TRBJ1-2; 7 positions match TRBD1. Germline trimming cut 3 bases from V and 2 bases from J; bases unmatched to any gene: 9. The CDR3 spans 15 residues. From germline, CDR1 is GTSNPN and CDR2 SVGIG (reference sequence). Here the CDR3 DNA reads TGTGCCTGGAGCTATCGACAGGGTGAAAACTATGGCTACACCTTC. Amino acid sequence: CAWSYRQGENYGYTF.

The J gene is TRBJ1-1, the V gene TRBV11-2; D may be TRBD1 (5 bases). The CDR3 length is 11 residues. V dropped 3 bases and J dropped 8 bases, with 7 bases sitting between them. Germline loops: CDR1 SGHAT, CDR2 FQNNGV. The CDR3 sequence: CASSLYREAFF. In DNA, the CDR3 is TGTGCCAGCAGCTTGTACAGGGAAGCTTTCTTT.

This rearrangement joins TRBV10-3 to TRBJ2-7; D possibly matches TRBD1 or TRBD2 (6 bases each). The CDR3 has 12 amino acids. Germline CDR1 and CDR2: ENHRY and SYGVKD. Trimming shortened V by 8 bases and J by 4 bases, and 12 bases separated the two germline ends. CDR3 nucleotide sequence: TGTGCCATCGGGGGCGGGACGTACGAGCAGTACTTC. Its translation: CAIGGGTYEQYF.

This clone was picked up one time. This chain links TRBV7-2 with TRBJ2-2; 8 bases align to TRBD1. CDR3 length: 16 amino acids. With V trimmed by 5 bases and J by 1 base, 6 bases remained unmatched. Germline-derived CDR1 and CDR2 are SGHTA and FQGNSA. The CDR3, as DNA: TGTGCCAGCAGCGCGCCCGGGACAGGGAACACCGGGGAGCTGTTTTTT. Translating gives CASSAPGTGNTGELFF. Full variable domain (outside the CDR3, taken from reference TRBV7-2 and TRBJ2-2): GAGVSQSPSNKVTEKGKDVELRCDPISGHTALYWYRQSLGQGLEFLIYFQGNSAPDKSGLPSDRFSAERTGGSVSTLTIQRTQQEDSAVYLCASSAPGTGNTGELFFGEGSRLTVL.

This clone was detected once. This chain uses TRBV7-2 with TRBJ1-1; D unresolved. The CDR3 runs to 13 residues. CDR1 SGHTA and CDR2 FQGNSA come from the germline V gene. V lost 0 bases to trimming and J lost 10 bases, with 12 bases between them. CDR3 nucleotide sequence: TGTGCCAGCAGCTTAGCCCCCGATGGGTCAGCTTTCTTT. Its translation: CASSLAPDGSAFF.

This clone appeared a single time. The chain combines TRBV4-1 with TRBJ2-2, with 12 nucleotides matching TRBD2. Germline CDR1 reads MGHRA; CDR2 reads YSYEKL. This CDR3 is 16 amino acids long. The V gene end was trimmed by 1 base and the J gene end by 6 bases; junction bases not matched to a gene: 3. CDR3 sequence: CASSQAGLAGPGELFF. The DNA for the CDR3 is TGCGCCAGCAGCCAAGCGGGACTAGCGGGCCCCGGGGAGCTGTTTTTT.

This chain connects TRBV11-2 to TRBJ2-5; TRBD2 is a possible D gene (5 bases). The J call may be in error: the DNA end matches TRBJ2-7 better. CDR1 is SGHAT, CDR2 FQNNGV, per germline. This CDR3 is built from 16 residues. Here the CDR3 reads CASSLEAALAPYEQYF. The CDR3 DNA sequence: TGTGCCAGCAGCTTAGAGGCGGCCCTAGCCCCCTACGAGCAGTACTTC.

This clone has just a few counts. This chain connects TRBV28 to TRBJ2-1; 7 bases align to TRBD2. There are 15 residues in the CDR3. V lost 5 bases to trimming and J lost 6 bases; unmatched junction nucleotides: 10. The V gene's germline CDR1 is MDHEN and CDR2 SYDVKM. This chain's CDR3 is CASSPPAGMLNEQFF. The DNA of the CDR3 is TGTGCCAGCAGTCCACCAGCGGGGATGCTCAATGAGCAGTTCTTC.

With respect to this clone: A far larger clone is one base from this, pointing to a likely read error. This chain connects TRBV27 to TRBJ1-2; D unresolved. Germline V gene data show CDR1 as MNHEY and CDR2 as SMNVEV (reference sequence). Trimming left V 2 bases short and J 10 bases short, with 14 bases between. The CDR3 loop spans 13 amino acids. The CDR3 here is CASSLRYPGVYTF. CDR3 bases: TGTGCCAGCAGTTTAAGGTACCCAGGCGTCTACACCTTC.

The chain recombines TRBV28 with TRBJ1-2; D perhaps matches TRBD1 (6 bases). The V end lost 6 bases, the J end lost 1 base, and 18 bases lay between the germline ends. Germline V gene lookup returns CDR1 MDHEN and CDR2 SYDVKM. The CDR3 is 16 amino acids. This chain's CDR3 is CASSRGRDKNNYGYTF. The CDR3 nucleotides read TGTGCCAGCAGCCGGGGCCGGGACAAAAATAACTATGGCTACACCTTC.

The chain employs TRBV4-2 and TRBJ1-2; D remains ambiguous. Looked up from germline, CDR1 is LGHNA and CDR2 is YNFKEQ. Between the trimmed V and J ends, which lost 4 bases and 4 bases, there was a span of 13 bases. CDR3 length equals 14 residues. CDR3 in amino acids: CASSRRTDRYGYTF. CDR3 sequence (DNA): TGTGCCAGCAGCCGACGGACGGACCGCTATGGCTACACCTTC.

V and J are TRBV6-1 and TRBJ2-7, with a tentative D call TRBD1 (6 bases). The V end was cut by 4 bases, the J end by 7 bases, with 17 bases between. Germline loops: CDR1 MNHNS, CDR2 SASEGT. The CDR3 length is 14 residues. The CDR3 spells CASSGEQGTWEQYF. The CDR3, as DNA: TGTGCCAGCAGTGGAGAACAGGGTACGTGGGAGCAGTACTTC.